This TCR beta chain was documented in a study of shared clonotypes between healthy human individuals. Concerning this clone itself: Germline and junction disagree at one end, which may indicate a read error.

CDR3 size: 12 residues. CDR1 and CDR2 from the germline V gene are MDHEN and SYDVKM. Assay used: immunoSEQ multiplex PCR; TCRdb lists only in-frame clones, some missing. Seen here are about 2.3 million clones, about 90% observed once, and the top ten hold around 0.38%. This receptor was obtained from a man between 18 and 29 years old in good health. Some clones in this sample may be carry-over from other donors' samples. Sequencing was performed on naive CD4+ T cells from PBMCs. As to subset: CD45RA+ positively selected. This sequence joins TRBV28 and TRBJ1-4; no clear D. CDR3 DNA: TGTGCCTGCAGCTTCACTAATGAAAAACTGTTTTTT. It translates to CACSFTNEKLFF.